This entry is about one T cell receptor beta chain. Original processing notes: Amplification with reference gene primers provided the estimates of nucleated cell counts. Sequencing was performed with immunoSEQ multiplex PCR; in TCRdb, only in-frame clones are kept and a portion is missing. V, J and clone size are those of that table, while D and trimming were read from the DNA. Altogether some 220,000 clones are present, 70% to 90% being singletons, with the ten largest covering 5% to 6.5%. Germline CDR1 and CDR2: SGHRS and YFSETQ. CDR3 length: 17 amino acids. The V segment lost 2 bases and the J segment 2 bases; nucleotides outside the gene matches: 2. This sample was included in a study of blood T cell repertoires in COVID-19. Study background: Specimens from acute and convalescent COVID-19 originated in the United States, Italy and Spain.

A Seattle source enrolled patients during active infection and followed them longitudinally. This TCR derives from a man aged 50 to 60 with COVID-19, enrolled during active disease. Sequencing input: peripheral blood. The chain joins TRBV5-1 to TRBJ2-6, with 12 bases identical to TRBD2. The CDR3 nucleotides are TGCGCCAGCAGCTTCCCTAGCGGGGGGGCTGGGGCCAACGTCCTGACTTTC. As protein: CASSFPSGGAGANVLTF.